Below are 22 T cell receptor beta chains sequenced from a single sample in a study of shared clonotypes between healthy human individuals. The table came from immunoSEQ multiplex PCR; TCRdb's copy has only in-frame clones and leaves some out. Among 2 million to 2.5 million clones listed, approximately 95% were seen once. The specimen sequenced was naive CD4+ T cells sorted from blood. The subset: CD45RA+ positively selected. The receptors shown here come from a man in his late teens or twenties in good health.

The chain recombines TRBV5-1 with TRBJ2-7, with D perhaps matching TRBD2 (5 bases). The CDR3 contains 15 residues. Germline CDR1 reads SGHRS; CDR2 reads YFSETQ. The V end was cut by 4 bases, the J end by 2 bases, with 16 bases between. The CDR3 loop reads CASSVTLGSAYEQYF. The DNA for the CDR3 is TGCGCCAGCAGCGTAACCCTAGGGAGCGCCTACGAGCAGTACTTC.

Turning to this clone: The junction and the germline gene differ at one end; a read error may be behind it. This chain's CDR3 is CASSRDRGNEQFF. CDR3 nucleotide sequence: TGTGCTAGCAGCCGAGACAGGGGCAATGAGCAGTTCTTC. This chain uses TRBV7-7 with TRBJ2-1; 8 bases are a match to TRBD1. The CDR3 length is 13 residues. The germline gives CDR1 SSHAT, CDR2 FNYEAQ (reference sequence).

This chain joins TRBV4-3 and TRBJ1-1, with unresolved D. The CDR3 is 14 amino acids. Germline V gene lookup returns CDR1 LGHNA and CDR2 YSLEER. V was trimmed by 0 bases and J by 1 base, leaving 6 bases between them. The CDR3 sequence: CASSQEWGNTEAFF. For the CDR3, the DNA is TGCGCCAGCAGCCAAGAGTGGGGGAACACTGAAGCTTTCTTT.

This chain links TRBV4-3 with TRBJ1-1, with no clear D. Trimming took 1 base from V and 0 from J, leaving 18 bases between them. CDR1 LGHNA and CDR2 YSLEER come from the germline V gene. This CDR3 has 18 amino acids. CDR3 nucleotide sequence: TGCGCCAGCAGCCAAGCTGCGTCCCGTTTGGGGATGAACACTGAAGCTTTCTTT. This encodes CASSQAASRLGMNTEAFF.

This chain links TRBV7-6 with TRBJ2-7; D is unclear. The V end lost 4 bases, the J end lost 7 bases, and 20 bases lay between the germline ends. The CDR3 sequence is 15 residues long. Germline lookup yields CDR1 SGHVS and CDR2 FNYEAQ. The CDR3 loop is CASSSLRFPLGEQYF. CDR3 nucleotides: TGTGCCAGCAGCTCCCTCCGGTTCCCCTTGGGGGAGCAGTACTTC.

The J gene is TRBJ1-1, the V gene TRBV5-4; tentative D call: TRBD1 (6 bases). In germline, CDR1 is SGHNT, CDR2 YYREEE (reference sequence). This CDR3 comprises 14 residues. Between the trimmed V and J ends, which lost 2 bases and 4 bases, there was a span of 12 bases. The CDR3 nucleotides are TGTGCCAGCAGCTTCACCAGGGGTAGCACTGAAGCTTTCTTT. Protein sequence: CASSFTRGSTEAFF.

The chain combines TRBV5-1 with TRBJ2-1; D uncertain. V lost 0 bases and J 7 bases, leaving 8 bases between the germline ends. Germline V gives CDR1 SGHRS, CDR2 YFSETQ. CDR3 length: 13 residues. CDR3 DNA: TGCGCCAGCAGCTTGGGCCTCAGAAATGAGCAGTTCTTC. This gives the protein CASSLGLRNEQFF. Combining the CDR3 with reference TRBV5-1 and TRBJ2-1 gives the whole variable domain KAGVTQTPRYLIKTRGQQVTLSCSPISGHRSVSWYQQTPGQGLQFLFEYFSETQRNKGNFPGRFSGRQFSNSRSEMNVSTLELGDSALYLCASSLGLRNEQFFGPGTRLTVL.

CDR3 nucleotide sequence: TGTGCCAGCTCACCGTCAACCGGGACAGGGCGGAATGAGCAGTTCTTC. This encodes CASSPSTGTGRNEQFF. This chain uses TRBV18 with TRBJ2-1; 9 nucleotides match TRBD1. J lost 7 bases, V lost 3 bases, and 10 bases had no gene match. The CDR3 is 16 amino acids. CDR1 is KGHSH, CDR2 LQKENI, per germline.

The chain employs TRBV27 and TRBJ2-7; 8 bases map to TRBD2. J lost 2 bases, V lost 0 bases, and 3 bases had no gene match. Germline values: CDR1 MNHEY, CDR2 SMNVEV (reference sequence). CDR3 length equals 15 residues. CDR3 in amino acids: CASSLSTSGPYEQYF. As DNA, the CDR3 is TGTGCCAGCAGTTTATCAACTAGCGGACCCTACGAGCAGTACTTC.

A note on this clone: It is unclear where the CDR3 begins or ends on the DNA, so no DNA is shown, and the CDR3 is as TCRdb lists it. V usage is TRBV11-3 and J usage is TRBJ1-1; the table gives TRBD1 as D, unverified against the DNA. The CDR3 adds up to 13 amino acids, both ends counted. Germline loops: CDR1 SGHNT, CDR2 YENEEA. The CDR3 region is CASSQGVAGGTFF.

CDR3 DNA: TGTGCCAGCAGCCAAGATGGGTCCAGGGGTGCTATCGAGCAGTACTTC. Its translation: CASSQDGSRGAIEQYF. The chain is built from TRBV14 and TRBJ2-7, with D maybe TRBD1 (6 bases). CDR3 size: 16 residues. The V end was cut by 0 bases, the J end by 6 bases, with 18 bases between. CDR1 is SGHDN and CDR2 is FVKESK in the germline V gene.

This sequence joins TRBV5-5 and TRBJ2-3, with D uncertain. The CDR3 sequence is 15 residues long. The V and J ends lost 2 bases and 1 base respectively, with 11 bases between them. Germline CDR1 is SGHKS and CDR2 is YYEKEE (reference sequence). The CDR3 bases are TGTGCCAGCAGCTTAGACGCGCGAGGCACAGATACGCAGTATTTT. Residues: CASSLDARGTDTQYF.

This sequence joins TRBV5-5 and TRBJ1-6; 7 bases fit TRBD1. Germline values: CDR1 SGHKS, CDR2 YYEKEE (reference sequence). After removal of 0 bases from V and 6 bases from J, the junction contained 3 bases not matched to a gene. This CDR3 has 15 amino acids. The CDR3 bases are TGTGCCAGCAGCTTGGCAGGGACAGTTAATTCACCCCTCCACTTT. Translated: CASSLAGTVNSPLHF. The variable domain in full, with the rest retrieved from reference TRBV5-5 and TRBJ1-6, is DAGVTQSPTHLIKTRGQQVTLRCSPISGHKSVSWYQQVLGQGPQFIFQYYEKEERGRGNFPDRFSARQFPNYSSELNVNALLLGDSALYLCASSLAGTVNSPLHFGNGTRLTVT.

The rearrangement uses TRBV5-1 and TRBJ2-3, with 7 positions matching TRBD2. The CDR3 extends over 14 amino acids. Trimming at V came to 4 bases and at J to 2 bases, leaving 4 bases not matched to a gene. Germline CDR1 and CDR2: SGHRS and YFSETQ. DNA for the CDR3: TGCGCCAGCAGCCGGGGGGTGATCACAGATACGCAGTATTTT. Its translation: CASSRGVITDTQYF. Full variable domain (missing parts from reference TRBV5-1 and TRBJ2-3): KAGVTQTPRYLIKTRGQQVTLSCSPISGHRSVSWYQQTPGQGLQFLFEYFSETQRNKGNFPGRFSGRQFSNSRSEMNVSTLELGDSALYLCASSRGVITDTQYFGPGTRLTVL.

The chain has TRBV4-1 and TRBJ2-3; D might be TRBD2 (6 bases). Germline assignment: CDR1 MGHRA and CDR2 YSYEKL. This CDR3 has 17 amino acids. V lost 4 bases and J lost 0, with 17 bases in between. This CDR3 is CASSRGPSRGSTDTQYF. In nucleotides, the CDR3 is TGCGCCAGCAGCCGCGGTCCTTCGCGGGGTAGCACAGATACGCAGTATTTT.

In this sample, this clone turned up once. The rearrangement uses TRBV19 and TRBJ2-7; 8 bases align to TRBD2. Losses at the gene ends were 7 bases for V and 2 bases for J; bases not matched to a gene: 10. Germline-derived CDR1 and CDR2 are LNHDA and SQIVND (reference sequence). The CDR3 covers 15 residues. The DNA for the CDR3 is TGTGCCAGTACCCTCTCGTTAGCGGGGACCTACGAGCAGTACTTC. Its translation is CASTLSLAGTYEQYF.

The V gene is TRBV7-8, the J gene TRBJ2-7; D is undetermined. This CDR3 has 17 residues. Germline V lookup: CDR1 SGHVS, CDR2 FQNEAQ. Deletions cut 3 bases from V and 0 bases from J, with 18 bases between. The CDR3 nucleotides read TGTGCCAGCAGCTTTATTAAGGGAAGGAACTACTCCTACGAGCAGTACTTC. This sequence encodes CASSFIKGRNYSYEQYF.

The CDR3 loop reads CASSRGLAGSYEQYF. The DNA for the CDR3 is TGTGCCAGCAGCCGTGGACTAGCGGGCAGCTACGAGCAGTACTTC. This sequence joins TRBV7-2 and TRBJ2-7; 11 nucleotides match TRBD2. Trimming removed 5 bases from V and 3 bases from J; junction bases left unmatched: 6. The CDR3 contains 15 residues. Germline CDR1 and CDR2: SGHTA and FQGNSA.

This clone showed up just once. The CDR3, as DNA: TGTGCCTGGAGTGTACGCAGCCGAAACTATGAGCAGTTCTTC. Its translation: CAWSVRSRNYEQFF. The chain links TRBV30 to TRBJ2-1; unclear D gene. CDR1 and CDR2 from the germline V gene are GTSNPN and SVGIG (reference sequence). V shed 0 bases and J shed 8 bases, with 14 bases lying between them. The CDR3 spans 14 residues.

The rearrangement uses TRBV28 and TRBJ1-6, with no clear D. The V end was cut by 4 bases, the J end by 5 bases, with 9 bases between. The CDR3 covers 14 residues. CDR1 is MDHEN, CDR2 SYDVKM, per germline. Written as DNA, the CDR3 is TGTGCCAGCAGTTCCGAGAGGGATAATTCACCCCTCCACTTT. Translation: CASSSERDNSPLHF.

The chain is built from TRBV5-1 and TRBJ2-2; 8 bases line up with TRBD2. Germline V gives CDR1 SGHRS, CDR2 YFSETQ. Trimming at V came to 5 bases and at J to 2 bases, leaving 8 bases not matched to a gene. The CDR3 totals 16 residues. The DNA of the CDR3 is TGCGCCAGCAGGCCTGAGCGGGGGATTAACACCGGGGAGCTGTTTTTT. Protein product: CASRPERGINTGELFF.

The chain employs TRBV5-4 and TRBJ2-7; 7 bases align to TRBD2. The germline CDR1 and CDR2 sequences are SGHNT and YYREEE (reference sequence). After removal of 0 bases from V and 12 bases from J, the junction contained 3 bases not matched to a gene. The CDR3 contains 11 residues. The CDR3 nucleotides are TGTGCCAGCAGCTTGGTGTTAGCGGGGTACTTC. It encodes CASSLVLAGYF.